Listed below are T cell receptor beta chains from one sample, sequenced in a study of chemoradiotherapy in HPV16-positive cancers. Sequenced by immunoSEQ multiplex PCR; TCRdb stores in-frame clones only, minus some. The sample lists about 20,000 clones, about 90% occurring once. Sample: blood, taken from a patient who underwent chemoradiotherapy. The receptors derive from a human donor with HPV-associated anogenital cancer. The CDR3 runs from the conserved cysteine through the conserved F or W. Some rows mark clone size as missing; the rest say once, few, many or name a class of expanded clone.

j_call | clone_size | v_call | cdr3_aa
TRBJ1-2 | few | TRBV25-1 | CASSGDAFQGGYGYTF
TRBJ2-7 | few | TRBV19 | CASSIGRREQYF
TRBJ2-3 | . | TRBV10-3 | CASMGLTSGDTQYF
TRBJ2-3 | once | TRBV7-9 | CASSLRLASTDTQYF
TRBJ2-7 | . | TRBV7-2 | CASSFEAGFSYEQYF
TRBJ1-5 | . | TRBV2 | CASRLTGISNQPQHF
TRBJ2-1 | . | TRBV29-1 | CSGFGTGAYNEQFF
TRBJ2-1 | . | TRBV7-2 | CASSLGNSGRYEQFF
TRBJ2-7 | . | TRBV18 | CASSPEGNEQYF
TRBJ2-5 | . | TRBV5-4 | CASSGERGGRETQYF
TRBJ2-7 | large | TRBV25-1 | CASSGSGDVYEQYF
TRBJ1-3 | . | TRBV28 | CASSTWDRVTDTIYF
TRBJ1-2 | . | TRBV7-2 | CASSQGWFYGYTF
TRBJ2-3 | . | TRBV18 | CASSLYGGEKQYF
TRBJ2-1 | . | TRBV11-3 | CASRSLGEQFF
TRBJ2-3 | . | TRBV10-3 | CAIFLAGPDTQYF
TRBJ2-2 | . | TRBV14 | CASSGTENTGELFF
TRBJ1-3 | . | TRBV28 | CASSLGRAGNTIYF
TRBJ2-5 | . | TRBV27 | CASSFTSGTGIETQYF
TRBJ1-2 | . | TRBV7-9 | CASSPPLGQINYGYTF
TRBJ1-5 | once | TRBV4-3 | CASSQDHGYSNQPQHF
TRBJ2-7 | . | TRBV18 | CASSQTRGLAGLIRNEQYF
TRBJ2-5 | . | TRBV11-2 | CASSPVSQETQYF
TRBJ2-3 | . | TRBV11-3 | CASSVGRLASTDTQYF
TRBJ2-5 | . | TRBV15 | CATSRDLTGGQETQYF
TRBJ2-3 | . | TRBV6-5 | CASRETVRTDTQYF
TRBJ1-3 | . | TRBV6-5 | CASSYSWGGGNTIYF
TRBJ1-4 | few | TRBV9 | CASSAAGQHEKLFF
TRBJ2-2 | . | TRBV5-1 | CASSFLLAGAPNTGELFF
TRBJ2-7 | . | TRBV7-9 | CASSLIAGASYEQYF
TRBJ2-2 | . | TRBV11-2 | CASSPSIGTGELFF
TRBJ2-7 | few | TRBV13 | CASSRSGGPSGAQYF
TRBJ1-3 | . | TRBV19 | CASSGSSGNTIYF
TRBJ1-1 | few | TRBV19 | CASGDLLAFF
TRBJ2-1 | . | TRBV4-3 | CASSQDWLAGGNEQFF
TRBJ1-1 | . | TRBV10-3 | CAISPSNLDSEAFF
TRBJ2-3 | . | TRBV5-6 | CASSLEASGGTLTDTQYF
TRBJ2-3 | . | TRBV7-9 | CASSLEFGATDTQYF
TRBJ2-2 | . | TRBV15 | CATSRDRGLTGELFF
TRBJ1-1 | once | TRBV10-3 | CAISGEQGAEAFF
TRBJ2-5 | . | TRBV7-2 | CASSAELQETQYF
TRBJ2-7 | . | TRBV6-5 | CASSLAPGASYEQYF
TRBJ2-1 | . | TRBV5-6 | CASSGGQVPYNEQFF
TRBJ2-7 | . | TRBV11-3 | CASSFSLDSYEQYF
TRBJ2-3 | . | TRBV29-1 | CSVELGGGTDTQYF
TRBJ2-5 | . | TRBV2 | CAGGGGAQETQYF